This T cell receptor beta chain was sequenced during a study of blood T cell repertoires in COVID-19. At the level of the study: The United States, Italy and Spain were the sources of the acute and convalescent COVID-19 samples. In each case, the material was cDNA or gDNA derived from T cells, B-cell-depleted T cells, or PBMCs.

The germline V gene has CDR1 LGHDT and CDR2 YNNKEL (reference sequence). The CDR3 is 17 amino acids. V gave up 2 bases and J gave up 3 bases; unmatched junction bases: 8. This clone turned up a few times. The authors' processing: Nucleated cell counts were estimated from reference gene primer amplification. The protocol was immunoSEQ multiplex PCR, while the TCRdb copy is restricted to in-frame clones and leaves out a portion. The D gene and trimming were derived from the DNA, and the V and J assignments and clone size from that table. The sample contains around 150,000 clones, 70% to 90% of which appear only once.

This TCR derives from a man aged 65-85 years with acute or convalescent COVID-19. The specimen was peripheral blood. The rearrangement joins TRBV3-1 (or the pseudogene TRBV3-2) to TRBJ1-3; 9 nucleotides agree with TRBD1. The CDR3 region is CASSQPLQGAYGNTIYF. DNA of the CDR3: TGTGCCAGCAGCCAACCTCTACAGGGGGCTTATGGAAACACCATATATTTT.